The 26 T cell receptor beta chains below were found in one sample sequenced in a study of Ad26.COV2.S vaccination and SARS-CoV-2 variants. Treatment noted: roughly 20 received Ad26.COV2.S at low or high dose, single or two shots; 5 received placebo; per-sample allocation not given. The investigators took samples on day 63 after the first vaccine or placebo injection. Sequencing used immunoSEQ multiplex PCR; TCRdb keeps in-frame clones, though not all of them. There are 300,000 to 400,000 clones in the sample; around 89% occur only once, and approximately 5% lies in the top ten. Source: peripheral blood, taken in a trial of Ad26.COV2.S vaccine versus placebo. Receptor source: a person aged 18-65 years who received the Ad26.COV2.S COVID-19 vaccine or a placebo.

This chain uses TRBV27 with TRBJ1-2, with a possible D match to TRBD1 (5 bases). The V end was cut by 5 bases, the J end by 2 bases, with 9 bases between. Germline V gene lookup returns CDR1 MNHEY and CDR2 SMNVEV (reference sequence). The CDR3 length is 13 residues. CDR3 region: CASSPSGNYGYTF. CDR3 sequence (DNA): TGTGCCAGCAGTCCGTCAGGGAACTATGGCTACACCTTC.

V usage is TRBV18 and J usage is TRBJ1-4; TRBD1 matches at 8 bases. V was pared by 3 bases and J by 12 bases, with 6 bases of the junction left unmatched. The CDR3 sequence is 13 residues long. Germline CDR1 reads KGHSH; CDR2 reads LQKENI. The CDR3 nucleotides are TGTGCCAGCTCACCCGACAGGGGTGGGGAACTGTTTTTT. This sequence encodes CASSPDRGGELFF.

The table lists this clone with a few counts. The CDR3 DNA reads TGTGCCAGCAGCCTCCGGGACGGCAATCAGCCCCAGCATTTT. Its protein product is CASSLRDGNQPQHF. This chain links TRBV5-5 with TRBJ1-5; maybe TRBD1 (5 bases). The V end lost 4 bases, the J end lost 2 bases, and 10 bases lay between the germline ends. In germline, CDR1 is SGHKS, CDR2 YYEKEE (reference sequence). CDR3 length: 14 amino acids.

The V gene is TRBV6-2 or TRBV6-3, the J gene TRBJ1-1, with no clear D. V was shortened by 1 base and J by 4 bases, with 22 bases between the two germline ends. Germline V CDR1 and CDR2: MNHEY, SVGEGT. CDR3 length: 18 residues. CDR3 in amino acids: CASSYFPSEAVGGTEAFF. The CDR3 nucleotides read TGTGCCAGCAGTTACTTCCCGTCGGAGGCGGTCGGTGGCACTGAAGCTTTCTTT.

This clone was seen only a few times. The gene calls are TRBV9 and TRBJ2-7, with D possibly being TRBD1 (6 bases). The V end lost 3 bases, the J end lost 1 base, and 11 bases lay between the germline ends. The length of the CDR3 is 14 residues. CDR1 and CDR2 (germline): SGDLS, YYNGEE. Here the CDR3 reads CASSEGDVSYEQYF. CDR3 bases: TGTGCCAGCAGCGAGGGGGACGTTTCCTACGAGCAGTACTTC.

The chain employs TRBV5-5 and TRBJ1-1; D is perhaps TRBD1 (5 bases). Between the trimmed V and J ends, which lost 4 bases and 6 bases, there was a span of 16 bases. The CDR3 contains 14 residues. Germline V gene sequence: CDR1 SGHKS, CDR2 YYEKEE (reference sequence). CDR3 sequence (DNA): TGTGCCAGCAGCATGTCAGCGGGGGAGGCTGAAGCTTTCTTT. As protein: CASSMSAGEAEAFF.

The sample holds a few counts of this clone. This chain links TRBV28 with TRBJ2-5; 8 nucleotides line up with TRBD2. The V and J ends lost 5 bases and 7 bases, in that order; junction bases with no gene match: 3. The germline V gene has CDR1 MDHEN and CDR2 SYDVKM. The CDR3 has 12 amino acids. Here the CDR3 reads CASSPTSGTQYF. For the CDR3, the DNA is TGTGCCAGCAGTCCTACTAGCGGGACCCAGTACTTC.

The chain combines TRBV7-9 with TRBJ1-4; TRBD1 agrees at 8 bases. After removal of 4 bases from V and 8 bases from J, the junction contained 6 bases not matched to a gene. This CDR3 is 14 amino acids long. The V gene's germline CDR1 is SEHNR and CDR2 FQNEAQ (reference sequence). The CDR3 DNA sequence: TGTGCCAGCAGCTCGGACAGGGTAGGGGAAAAACTGTTTTTT. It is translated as CASSSDRVGEKLFF.

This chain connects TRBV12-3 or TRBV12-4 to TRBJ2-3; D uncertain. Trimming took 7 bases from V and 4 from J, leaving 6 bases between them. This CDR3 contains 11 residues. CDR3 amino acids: CASKASDTQYF. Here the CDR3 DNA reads TGTGCCAGCAAAGCATCAGATACGCAGTATTTT.

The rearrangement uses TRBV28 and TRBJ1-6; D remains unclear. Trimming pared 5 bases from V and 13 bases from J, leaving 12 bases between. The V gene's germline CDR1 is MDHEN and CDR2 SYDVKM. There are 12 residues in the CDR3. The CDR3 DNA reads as TGTGCCAGCAGTCAACGACGTTCTCCCCTCCACTTT. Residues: CASSQRRSPLHF.

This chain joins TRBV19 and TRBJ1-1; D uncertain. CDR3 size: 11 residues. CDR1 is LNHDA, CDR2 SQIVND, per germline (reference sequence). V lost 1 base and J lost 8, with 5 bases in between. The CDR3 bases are TGTGCCAGTAGTATAGGAGGGGAAGCTTTCTTT. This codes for CASSIGGEAFF.

The CDR3: CASSSTVGYEQYF. As DNA, the CDR3 is TGTGCCAGCAGCTCAACAGTAGGGTACGAGCAGTACTTC. This chain links TRBV5-6 with TRBJ2-7; D is undetermined. Germline loops: CDR1 SGHDT, CDR2 YYEEEE. V dropped 3 bases and J dropped 4 bases, with 11 bases sitting between them. This CDR3 is 13 amino acids long.

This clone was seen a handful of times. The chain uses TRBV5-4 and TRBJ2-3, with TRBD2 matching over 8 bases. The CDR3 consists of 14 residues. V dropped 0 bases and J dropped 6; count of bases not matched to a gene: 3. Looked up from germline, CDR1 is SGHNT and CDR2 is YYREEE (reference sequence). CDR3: CASSLERESDTQYF. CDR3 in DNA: TGTGCCAGCAGCTTGGAGCGGGAGTCCGATACGCAGTATTTT.

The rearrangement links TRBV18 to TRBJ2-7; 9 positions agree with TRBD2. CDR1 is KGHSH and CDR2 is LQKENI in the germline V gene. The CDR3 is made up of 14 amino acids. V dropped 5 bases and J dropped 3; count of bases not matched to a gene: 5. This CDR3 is CASSASGGLYEQYF. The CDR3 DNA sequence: TGTGCCAGCTCAGCCAGCGGGGGGCTCTACGAGCAGTACTTC.

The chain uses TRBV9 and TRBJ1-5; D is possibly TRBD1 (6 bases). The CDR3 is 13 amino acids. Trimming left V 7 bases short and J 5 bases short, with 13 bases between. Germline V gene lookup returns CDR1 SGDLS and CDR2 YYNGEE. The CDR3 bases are TGTGCCAGCGGAGAGGGGGTCCATCAGCCCCAGCATTTT. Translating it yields CASGEGVHQPQHF.

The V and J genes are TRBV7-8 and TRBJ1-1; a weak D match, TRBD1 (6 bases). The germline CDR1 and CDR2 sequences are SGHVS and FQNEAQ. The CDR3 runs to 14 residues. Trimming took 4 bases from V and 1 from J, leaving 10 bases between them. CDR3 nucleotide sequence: TGTGCCAGCAGCTCAGGACAGCCGAACACTGAAGCTTTCTTT. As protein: CASSSGQPNTEAFF.

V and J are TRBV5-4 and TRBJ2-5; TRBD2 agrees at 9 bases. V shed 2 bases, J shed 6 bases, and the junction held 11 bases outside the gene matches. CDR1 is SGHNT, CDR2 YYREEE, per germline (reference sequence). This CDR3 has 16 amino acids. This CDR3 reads CASSLQVSSGMKTQYF. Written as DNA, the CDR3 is TGTGCCAGCAGCTTACAAGTGTCTAGCGGGATGAAGACCCAGTACTTC.

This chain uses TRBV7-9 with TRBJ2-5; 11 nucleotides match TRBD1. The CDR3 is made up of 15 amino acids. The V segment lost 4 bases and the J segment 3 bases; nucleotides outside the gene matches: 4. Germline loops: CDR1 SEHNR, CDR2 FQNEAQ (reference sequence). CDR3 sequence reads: CASSWGTGGEETQYF. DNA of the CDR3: TGTGCCAGCAGCTGGGGGACAGGGGGTGAAGAGACCCAGTACTTC.

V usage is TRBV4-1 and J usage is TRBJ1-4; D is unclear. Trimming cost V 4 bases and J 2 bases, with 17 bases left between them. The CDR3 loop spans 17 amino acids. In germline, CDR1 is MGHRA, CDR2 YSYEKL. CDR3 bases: TGCGCCAGCAGCCTTTCCTCATCTCAGGCCACTAATGAAAAACTGTTTTTT. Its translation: CASSLSSSQATNEKLFF.

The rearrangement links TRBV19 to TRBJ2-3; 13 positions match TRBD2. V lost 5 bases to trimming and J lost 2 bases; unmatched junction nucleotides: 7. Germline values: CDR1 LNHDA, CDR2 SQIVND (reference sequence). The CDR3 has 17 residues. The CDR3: CASSLGLAGLDTDTQYF. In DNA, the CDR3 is TGTGCCAGTAGTCTGGGACTAGCGGGATTAGACACAGATACGCAGTATTTT. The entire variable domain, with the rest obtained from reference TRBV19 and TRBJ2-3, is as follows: DGGITQSPKYLFRKEGQNVTLSCEQNLNHDAMYWYRQDPGQGLRLIYYSQIVNDFQKGDIAEGYSVSREKKESFPLTVTSAQKNPTAFYLCASSLGLAGLDTDTQYFGPGTRLTVL.

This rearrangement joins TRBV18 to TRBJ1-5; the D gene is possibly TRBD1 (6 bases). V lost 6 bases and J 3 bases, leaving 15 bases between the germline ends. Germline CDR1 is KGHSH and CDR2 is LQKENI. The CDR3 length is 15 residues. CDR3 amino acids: CASSHGQKSNQPQHF. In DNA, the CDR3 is TGTGCCAGCTCCCATGGACAGAAATCCAATCAGCCCCAGCATTTT.

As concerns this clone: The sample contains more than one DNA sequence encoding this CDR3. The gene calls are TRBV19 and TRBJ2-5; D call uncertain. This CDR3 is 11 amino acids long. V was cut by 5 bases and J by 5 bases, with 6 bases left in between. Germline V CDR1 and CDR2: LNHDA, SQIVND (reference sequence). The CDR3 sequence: CASSFGETQYF. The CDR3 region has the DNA TGTGCCAGTAGTTTTGGGGAGACCCAGTACTTC.

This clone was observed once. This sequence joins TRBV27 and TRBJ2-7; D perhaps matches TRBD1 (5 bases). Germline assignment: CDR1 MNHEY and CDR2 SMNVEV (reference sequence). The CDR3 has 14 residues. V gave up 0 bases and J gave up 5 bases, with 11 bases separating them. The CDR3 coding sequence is TGTGCCAGCAGTTTATCCAGGGTGTTTGACGAGCAGTACTTC. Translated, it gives CASSLSRVFDEQYF.

In DNA, the CDR3 is TGCGCCAGCAACCCGACTGCTAGCGGGCCCTCCACAGATACGCAGTATTTT. Its protein product is CASNPTASGPSTDTQYF. The chain couples TRBV5-1 to TRBJ2-3; the match to TRBD2 covers 8 bases. The CDR3 is 17 residues long. Germline CDR1 reads SGHRS; CDR2 reads YFSETQ. V was clipped by 6 bases and J by 2 bases; unmatched bases: 14.

This CDR3 is CASSLATGYGQPQHF. CDR3 sequence (DNA): TGTGCCAGCAGTTTAGCGACAGGGTATGGTCAGCCCCAGCATTTT. The genes are TRBV28 and TRBJ1-5; 7 bases are a match to TRBD1. The trim removed 2 bases at V and 6 bases at J, leaving 7 bases unmatched. Germline CDR1 MDHEN, CDR2 SYDVKM. CDR3 length: 15 residues.

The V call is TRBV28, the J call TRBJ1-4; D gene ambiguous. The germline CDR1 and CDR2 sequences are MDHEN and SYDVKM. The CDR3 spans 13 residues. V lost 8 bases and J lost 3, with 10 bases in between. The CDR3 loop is CASRGMANEKLFF. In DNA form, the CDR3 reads TGTGCCAGCCGCGGGATGGCTAATGAAAAACTGTTTTTT.